The sample holds a few counts of the clone carrying this T cell receptor beta chain. Its cognate antigen is unknown. The data were obtained in a study of identical twins. Notes on the study in general: Insertions ran lower in abundant cord blood beta clonotypes, though not in memory repertoires. Compared with unrelated sharing, twin-shared out-of-frame alpha sequences had more low-probability sequences. The models gave estimates that fell short of the out-of-frame TCR alpha sharing seen in monozygotic twins.

The V segment lost 6 bases and the J segment 7 bases; nucleotides outside the gene matches: 7. This CDR3 contains 15 residues. TCRdb re-derived calls from the 5' RACE reads in MiXCR, one entry per CDR3 protein. Of hundreds of thousands of distinct CDR3 sequences listed, 10% to 15% were seen once; the top ten hold around 1.6%. These data also featured in a second study, about yellow fever vaccine responses in identical twins.

The V and J genes are TRBV12-3 or TRBV12-4 and TRBJ2-1; 12 positions agree with TRBD2. This clonotype was obtained from a young woman in good health. Sequenced sample: PBMCs. For the CDR3, the DNA is TGTGCCAGCAGATCACTAGCGGGAGGTCCAAATGAGCAGTTCTTC. Translation: CASRSLAGGPNEQFF.